This T cell receptor (beta chain) originates from a study of T cell repertoires in cytomegalovirus infection. Across the whole study: Recently identified HLA-C-restricted CMV epitopes were used, and well-studied HLA-B-restricted CMV epitopes were used as well. Public TCR beta signature analysis indicated the presence of both CMV infection and matching HLA type. Regarding the study as a whole: The study identified carriers of CMV plus the relevant HLA from cumulative public TCR beta family frequency.

The ends lost 5 bases at V and 4 bases at J; junction bases unmatched: 12. CDR1 is DFQATT, CDR2 SNEGSKA, per germline (reference sequence). The CDR3 runs 16 residues. This clonotype occurred a few times. The antigen is unknown. TCRdb reprocessed the reads via MiXCR and lists one record per CDR3 protein. There are 80,000 or so distinct CDR3 sequences in the sample; 20% to 30% occur only once, and 50% lies in the top ten. This receptor was obtained from a human donor in good health (CMV status not recorded). Some clones in this sample may be carry-over from other donors' samples. The sequences come from CD8+ T cells from cultured PBMCs, collected from culture after CMV antigen stimulation. The chain carries TRBV20-1 and TRBJ2-1, with 9 bases lining up with TRBD1. The CDR3 DNA is TGCAGTGCTGGGGGGGGTACCGGGACAGGGTACAATGAGCAGTTCTTC. Translated: CSAGGGTGTGYNEQFF.